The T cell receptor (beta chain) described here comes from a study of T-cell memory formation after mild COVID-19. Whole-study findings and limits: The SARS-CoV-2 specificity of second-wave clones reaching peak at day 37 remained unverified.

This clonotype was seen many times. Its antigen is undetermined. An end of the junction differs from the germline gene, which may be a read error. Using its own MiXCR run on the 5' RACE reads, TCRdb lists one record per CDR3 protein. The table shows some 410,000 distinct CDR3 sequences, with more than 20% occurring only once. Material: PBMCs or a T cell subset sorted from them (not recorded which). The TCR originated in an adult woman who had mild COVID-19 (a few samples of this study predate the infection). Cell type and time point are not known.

The CDR3 DNA follows: TGTGCCAGCAGCTTTCGGGACAGGGCTTGGTTC. This sequence encodes CASSFRDRAWF. The rearrangement uses TRBV7-9 and TRBJ2-7, with TRBD1 identical over 9 bases. The germline V gene encodes CDR1 SEHNR and CDR2 FQNEAQ (reference sequence). The CDR3 spans 11 residues.